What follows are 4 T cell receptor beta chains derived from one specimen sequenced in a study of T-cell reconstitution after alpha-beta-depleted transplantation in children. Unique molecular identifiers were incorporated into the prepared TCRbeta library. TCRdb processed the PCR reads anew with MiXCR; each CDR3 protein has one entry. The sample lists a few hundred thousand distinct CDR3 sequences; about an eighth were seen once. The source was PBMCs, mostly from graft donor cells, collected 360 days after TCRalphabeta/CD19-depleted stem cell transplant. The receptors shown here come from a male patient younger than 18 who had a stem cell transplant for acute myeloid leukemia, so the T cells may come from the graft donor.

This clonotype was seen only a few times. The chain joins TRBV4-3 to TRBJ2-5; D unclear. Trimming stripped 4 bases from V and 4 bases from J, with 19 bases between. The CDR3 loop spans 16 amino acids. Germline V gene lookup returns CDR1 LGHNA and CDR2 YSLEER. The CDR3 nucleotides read TGCGCCAGCAGCCCAATCGGGCCACTCGGCGGAGAGACCCAGTACTTC. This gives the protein CASSPIGPLGGETQYF.

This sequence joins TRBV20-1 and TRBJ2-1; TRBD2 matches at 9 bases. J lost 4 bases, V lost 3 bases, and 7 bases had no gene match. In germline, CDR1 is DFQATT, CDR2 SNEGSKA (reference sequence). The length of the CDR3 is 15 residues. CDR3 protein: CSASPLAGEYNEQFF. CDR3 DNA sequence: TGCAGTGCTAGCCCCTTAGCGGGGGAGTACAATGAGCAGTTCTTC.

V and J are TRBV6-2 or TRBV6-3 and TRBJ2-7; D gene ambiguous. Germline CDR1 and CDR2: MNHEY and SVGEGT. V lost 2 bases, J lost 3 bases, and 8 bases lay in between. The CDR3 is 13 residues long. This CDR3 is CASSYQGIYEQYF. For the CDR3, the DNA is TGTGCCAGCAGTTACCAAGGGATCTACGAGCAGTACTTC.

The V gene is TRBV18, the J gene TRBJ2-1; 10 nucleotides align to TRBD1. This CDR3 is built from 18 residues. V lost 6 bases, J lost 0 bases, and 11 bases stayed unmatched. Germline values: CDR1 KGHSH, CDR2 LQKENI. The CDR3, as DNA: TGTGCCAGCTCGGCCGGGACAGGGGTCTTTAGCTCCTACAATGAGCAGTTCTTC. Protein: CASSAGTGVFSSYNEQFF.